This T cell receptor beta chain was sequenced in a study of T cell responses to AZD1222 COVID-19 vaccine. Study-wide findings and caveats: White British donors predominated, females outnumbered males, and clonal diversity was possibly underestimated.

Clones were sequenced by immunoSEQ multiplex PCR, and TCRdb holds only the in-frame ones, with some missing. The sample shows about 150,000 clones, around 89% of them seen only once. The CDR3 covers 15 residues. Trimming cost V 5 bases and J 2 bases; bases outside gene matches: 7. Germline-derived CDR1 and CDR2 are SGHNT and YENEEA. This clone has only one observation. Its antigen is unknown. V gene TRBV11-3 combines with J gene TRBJ2-5, with 8 bases that match TRBD1. This TCR derives from an adult in good health. The sample in question was peripheral blood, obtained on day 0 of AZD1222 vaccination. The CDR3 region is CASSPGTGQQETQYF. CDR3 in DNA: TGTGCCAGCAGCCCCGGGACAGGTCAGCAAGAGACCCAGTACTTC.